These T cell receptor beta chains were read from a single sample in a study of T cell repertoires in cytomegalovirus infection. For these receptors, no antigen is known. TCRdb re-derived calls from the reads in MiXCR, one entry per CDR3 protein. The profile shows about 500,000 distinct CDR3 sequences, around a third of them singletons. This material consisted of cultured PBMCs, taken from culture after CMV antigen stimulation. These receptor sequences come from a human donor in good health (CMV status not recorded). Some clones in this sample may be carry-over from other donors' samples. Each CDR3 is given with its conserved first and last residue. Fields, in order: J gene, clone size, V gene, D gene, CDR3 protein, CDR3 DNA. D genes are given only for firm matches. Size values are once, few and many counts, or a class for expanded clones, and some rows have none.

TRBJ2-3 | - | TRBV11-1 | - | CASSGSGGFSTDTQYF | TGTGCCAGCAGCGGCAGTGGGGGCTTTAGCACAGATACGCAGTATTTT
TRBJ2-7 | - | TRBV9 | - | CASSVASSYEQYF | TGTGCCAGCAGCGTGGCTAGCAGCTACGAGCAGTACTTC
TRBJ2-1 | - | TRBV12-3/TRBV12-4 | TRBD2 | CASSLAQGLAGVRRLF | TGTGCCAGCAGTTTAGCGCAAGGACTAGCGGGAGTTCGGCGGCTCTTC
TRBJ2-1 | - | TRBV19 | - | CASSIEGHSYTYNEQFF | TGTGCCAGTAGTATAGAGGGACATTCGTATACCTACAATGAGCAGTTCTTC
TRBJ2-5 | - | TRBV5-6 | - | CASSLDRDAWQATQYF | TGTGCCAGCAGCTTGGACCGGGACGCCTGGCAAGCGACCCAGTACTTC
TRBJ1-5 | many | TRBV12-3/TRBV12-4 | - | CASGAPRQPQHF | TGTGCCAGCGGGGCGCCCCGGCAGCCCCAGCATTTT
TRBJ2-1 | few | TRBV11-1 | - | CASSSWLANEQFF | TGTGCCAGCAGCTCCTGGTTGGCCAATGAGCAGTTCTTC
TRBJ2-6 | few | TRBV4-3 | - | CASSQDGTAANVLTF | TGCGCCAGCAGCCAAGATGGCACCGCGGCCAACGTCCTGACTTTC
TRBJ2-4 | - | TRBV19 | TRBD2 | CASSAGTSGNKNIQYF | TGTGCCAGTAGTGCCGGGACTAGCGGTAACAAAAACATTCAGTACTTC
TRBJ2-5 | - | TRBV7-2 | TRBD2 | CASSLGLAGTGQETQYF | TGTGCCAGCAGCTTAGGGCTAGCGGGGACGGGACAAGAGACCCAGTACTTC
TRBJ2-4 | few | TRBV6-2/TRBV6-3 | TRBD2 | CASSFSDLRTSGRGIQYF | TGTGCCAGCAGTTTTTCCGACTTGCGGACTAGCGGGAGAGGCATTCAGTACTTC
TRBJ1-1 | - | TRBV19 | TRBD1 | CASTFRTGGNSEAFF | TGTGCCAGTACCTTCCGGACAGGGGGCAACTCTGAAGCTTTCTTT
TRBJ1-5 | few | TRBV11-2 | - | CASSRVFDQPQHF | TGTGCCAGCAGCCGGGTCTTTGATCAGCCCCAGCATTTT
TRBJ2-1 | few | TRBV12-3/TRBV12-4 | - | CASSTGGGMNNEQFF | TGTGCCAGCAGTACCGGGGGCGGGATGAACAATGAGCAGTTCTTC
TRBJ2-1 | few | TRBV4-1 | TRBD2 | CASRQTSGIREQFF | TGCGCCAGCAGACAGACTAGCGGGATTCGGGAGCAGTTCTTC
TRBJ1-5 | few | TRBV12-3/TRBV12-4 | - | CASSPEGGDNQPQHF | TGTGCCAGCAGCCCCGAGGGAGGGGACAATCAGCCCCAGCATTTT
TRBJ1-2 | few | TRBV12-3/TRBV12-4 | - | CASRLDSEYGYTF | TGTGCCAGCAGGCTTGACAGTGAATATGGCTACACCTTC
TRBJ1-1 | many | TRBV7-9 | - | CASSPRSAGVNTEAFF | TGTGCCAGCAGCCCGCGATCGGCAGGGGTGAACACTGAAGCTTTCTTT
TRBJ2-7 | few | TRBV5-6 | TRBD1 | CASSFWDRAYEQYF | TGTGCCAGCAGCTTTTGGGACAGGGCCTACGAGCAGTACTTC
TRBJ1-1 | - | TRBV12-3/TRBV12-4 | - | CASSFQRNTEAFF | TGTGCCAGCAGTTTTCAGAGGAACACTGAAGCTTTCTTT
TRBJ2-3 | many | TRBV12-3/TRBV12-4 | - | CASSWAANTDTQYF | TGTGCCAGCAGTTGGGCCGCTAACACAGATACGCAGTATTTT
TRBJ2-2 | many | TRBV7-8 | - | CASSSSQGSGELFF | TGTGCCAGCAGCTCATCTCAGGGTTCCGGGGAGCTGTTTTTT
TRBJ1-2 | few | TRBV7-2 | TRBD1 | CASSLVFGQVDGYTF | TGTGCCAGCAGCTTAGTATTTGGACAGGTGGATGGCTACACCTTC
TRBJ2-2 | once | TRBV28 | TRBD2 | CASSRAGAGTGELFF | TGTGCCAGCAGTCGAGCGGGGGCGGGCACCGGGGAGCTGTTTTTT
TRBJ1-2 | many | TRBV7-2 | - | CASSLAVLFYGYTF | TGTGCCAGCAGCTTAGCAGTCCTTTTCTATGGCTACACCTTC
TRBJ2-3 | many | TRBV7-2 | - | CASSSDRPDTQYF | TGTGCCAGCAGCTCGGACCGACCAGATACGCAGTATTTT
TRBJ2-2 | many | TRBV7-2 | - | CASSLHPGRDTGELFF | TGTGCCAGCAGCTTACACCCAGGGCGGGACACCGGGGAGCTGTTTTTT
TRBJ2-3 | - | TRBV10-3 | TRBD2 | CAISSNKLAASTDTQYF | TGTGCCATCAGTTCAAATAAACTAGCGGCTAGCACAGATACGCAGTATTTT
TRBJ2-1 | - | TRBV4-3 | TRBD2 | CASSLRVGTSYLDEQFF | TGCGCCAGCAGCCTAAGGGTAGGGACTAGCTACTTGGATGAGCAGTTCTTC
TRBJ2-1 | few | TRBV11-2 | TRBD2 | CASSLLAGLGNEQFF | TGTGCCAGCAGCCTACTAGCGGGACTAGGCAATGAGCAGTTCTTC
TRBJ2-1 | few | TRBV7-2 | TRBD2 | CASSLAVGGSRNNEQFF | TGTGCCAGCAGCTTAGCTGTCGGCGGGAGCCGAAACAATGAGCAGTTCTTC
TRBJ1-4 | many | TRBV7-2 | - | CASSLVVAGEKLFF | TGTGCCAGCAGCTTAGTTGTCGCTGGGGAAAAACTGTTTTTT
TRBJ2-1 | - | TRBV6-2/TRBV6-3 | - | CASTPRLLNEQFF | TGTGCCAGCACCCCACGACTACTCAATGAGCAGTTCTTC
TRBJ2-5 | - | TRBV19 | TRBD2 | CASSWLAGEETQYF | TGTGCCAGTAGTTGGCTAGCGGGGGAAGAGACCCAGTACTTC
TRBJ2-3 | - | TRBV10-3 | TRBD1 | CAISDRTGSTDTQYF | TGTGCCATCAGTGATCGGACAGGGTCCACAGATACGCAGTATTTT
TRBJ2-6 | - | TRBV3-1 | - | CASSQRRSGANVLTF | TGTGCCAGCAGCCAGAGAAGATCTGGGGCCAACGTCCTGACTTTC
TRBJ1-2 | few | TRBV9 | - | CASSARDGHYGYTF | TGTGCCAGCAGCGCCCGGGACGGACACTATGGCTACACCTTC
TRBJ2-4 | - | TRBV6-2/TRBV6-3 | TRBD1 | CASSKGQGSNIQYF | TGTGCCAGCAGTAAAGGACAGGGGTCAAACATTCAGTACTTC
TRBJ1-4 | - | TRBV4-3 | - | CASSQTRAFNEKLFF | TGCGCCAGCAGCCAAACTCGAGCTTTTAATGAAAAACTGTTTTTT
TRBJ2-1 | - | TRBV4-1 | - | CASSQDGSGNEQFF | TGCGCCAGCAGCCAAGATGGAAGCGGCAATGAGCAGTTCTTC
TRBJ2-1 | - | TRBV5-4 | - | CASSLGGAVSSYNEQFF | TGTGCCAGCAGCTTGGGTGGAGCTGTGAGCTCCTACAATGAGCAGTTCTTC
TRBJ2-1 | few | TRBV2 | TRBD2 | CASNWASGINEQFF | TGTGCCAGCAATTGGGCTAGCGGGATCAATGAGCAGTTCTTC
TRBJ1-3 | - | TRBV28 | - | CASSVGLGNTIYF | TGTGCCAGCAGTGTCGGACTGGGAAACACCATATATTTT
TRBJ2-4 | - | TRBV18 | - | CASRTQGTAIQYF | TGTGCCAGTCGGACGCAAGGGACCGCCATTCAGTACTTC
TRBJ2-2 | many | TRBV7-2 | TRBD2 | CASSLGTSGRANTGELFF | TGTGCCAGCAGCTTAGGGACTAGCGGGAGGGCCAACACCGGGGAGCTGTTTTTT
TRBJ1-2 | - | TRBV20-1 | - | CSARDGQYGYTF | TGCAGTGCTAGAGATGGCCAGTATGGCTACACCTTC
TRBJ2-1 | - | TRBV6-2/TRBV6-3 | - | CATLREGAAPPNEQFF | TGTGCCACCTTAAGGGAAGGGGCCGCTCCCCCAAATGAGCAGTTCTTC
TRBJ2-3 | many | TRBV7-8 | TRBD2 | CASSLVAGGPDTQYF | TGTGCCAGCAGCCTCGTAGCGGGAGGGCCAGATACGCAGTATTTT
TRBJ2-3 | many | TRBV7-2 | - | CASSSQGGRTDTQYF | TGTGCCAGCAGCTCCCAGGGGGGGCGCACAGATACGCAGTATTTT
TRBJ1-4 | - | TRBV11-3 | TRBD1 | CASSHQGQGNEKLFF | TGTGCCAGCAGCCACCAGGGACAGGGGAATGAAAAACTGTTTTTT
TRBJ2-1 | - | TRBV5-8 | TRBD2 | CASREGLADYNEQFF | TGTGCCAGCAGGGAAGGACTAGCGGATTACAATGAGCAGTTCTTC
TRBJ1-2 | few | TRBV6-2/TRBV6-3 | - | CASRVAPNTYGYTF | TGTGCCAGCAGGGTAGCGCCGAACACCTATGGCTACACCTTC
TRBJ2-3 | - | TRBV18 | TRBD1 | CASSPPGQGVGDTQYF | TGTGCCAGCTCACCGCCGGGACAGGGAGTTGGAGATACGCAGTATTTT
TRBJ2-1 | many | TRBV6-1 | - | CASKLQGGNEQFF | TGTGCCAGCAAACTGCAGGGAGGTAATGAGCAGTTCTTC
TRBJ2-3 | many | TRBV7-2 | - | CASSLGPRTDTQYF | TGTGCCAGCAGCTTAGGGCCTAGGACAGATACGCAGTATTTT
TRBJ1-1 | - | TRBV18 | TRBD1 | CASSPDRGLDAFF | TGTGCCAGCTCACCAGACAGGGGGCTTGACGCTTTCTTT
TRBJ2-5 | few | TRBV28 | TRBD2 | CASSAPSGGRETQYF | TGTGCCAGCAGTGCACCTAGCGGGGGTCGGGAGACCCAGTACTTC